These T cell receptor beta chains were read from a single sample in a study of identical twins. TCRdb fed the 5' RACE reads into MiXCR, producing one record per CDR3 protein. The top ten clones hold roughly 0.3% of a sample with roughly 1,500,000 distinct CDR3 sequences, 32% of them seen once. Sequences were obtained from cord blood. These receptors were taken from a newborn girl in good health. Each CDR3 is given with its conserved first and last residue. The order of the fields is clone size, V gene, D gene, J gene, CDR3 protein, CDR3 DNA. The D gene is left open where the match is weak. The size of a clone is reported for some rows only, either as once, few or many, or as a class for expanded clones.

abundance: -
v_gene: TRBV25-1
d_gene: -
j_gene: TRBJ2-5
CDR3aa: CASSESLGNEQYF
CDR3nt: TGTGCCAGCAGTGAATCTCTAGGCAATGAGCAGTACTTC

abundance: -
v_gene: TRBV4-1
d_gene: -
j_gene: TRBJ2-3
CDR3aa: CASSQGIPSTDTQYF
CDR3nt: TGCGCCAGCAGCCAAGGAATCCCGAGCACAGATACGCAGTATTTT

abundance: -
v_gene: TRBV7-9
d_gene: TRBD1
j_gene: TRBJ1-1
CDR3aa: CASSSGTGGRNTEAFF
CDR3nt: TGTGCCAGCAGCTCGGGGACAGGGGGCCGGAACACTGAAGCTTTCTTT

abundance: -
v_gene: TRBV20-1
d_gene: -
j_gene: TRBJ2-3
CDR3aa: CSARIRAGPWTTDTQYF
CDR3nt: TGCAGTGCTAGAATCCGCGCCGGCCCTTGGACCACAGATACGCAGTATTTT

abundance: few
v_gene: TRBV20-1
d_gene: -
j_gene: TRBJ2-7
CDR3aa: CSASGTLYYEQYF
CDR3nt: TGCAGTGCTTCCGGGACTCTCTACTACGAGCAGTACTTC

abundance: -
v_gene: TRBV3-1
d_gene: TRBD2
j_gene: TRBJ2-7
CDR3aa: CASSRWTSGGEQYF
CDR3nt: TGTGCCAGCAGCCGATGGACTAGCGGGGGCGAGCAGTACTTC

abundance: -
v_gene: TRBV5-1
d_gene: -
j_gene: TRBJ1-2
CDR3aa: CASSFRGLGYTF
CDR3nt: TGCGCCAGCAGTTTCAGGGGATTGGGCTACACCTTC

abundance: -
v_gene: TRBV12-3/TRBV12-4
d_gene: -
j_gene: TRBJ1-2
CDR3aa: CASSWWVEGYTF
CDR3nt: TGTGCCAGCAGTTGGTGGGTAGAAGGCTACACCTTC

abundance: -
v_gene: TRBV7-9
d_gene: -
j_gene: TRBJ1-2
CDR3aa: CASSLADSPGSHGYTF
CDR3nt: TGTGCCAGCAGCTTAGCTGACTCGCCGGGAAGCCATGGCTACACCTTC

abundance: -
v_gene: TRBV4-1
d_gene: -
j_gene: TRBJ2-7
CDR3aa: CASSQEPPTGTALYNEQYF
CDR3nt: TGCGCCAGCAGCCAAGAACCCCCTACCGGGACTGCACTCTACAATGAGCAGTACTTC

abundance: -
v_gene: TRBV20-1
d_gene: -
j_gene: TRBJ2-3
CDR3aa: CSASMRQATDTQYF
CDR3nt: TGCAGTGCTAGTATGCGACAGGCCACAGATACGCAGTATTTT

abundance: few
v_gene: TRBV7-9
d_gene: TRBD2
j_gene: TRBJ2-7
CDR3aa: CASSFGSGLNYEQYF
CDR3nt: TGTGCCAGCAGCTTCGGTAGCGGGCTAAATTACGAGCAGTACTTC

abundance: -
v_gene: TRBV20-1
d_gene: -
j_gene: TRBJ1-5
CDR3aa: CSASAGEGPQHF
CDR3nt: TGCAGTGCTAGTGCAGGGGAAGGGCCCCAGCATTTT

abundance: few
v_gene: TRBV5-1
d_gene: -
j_gene: TRBJ1-1
CDR3aa: CASSTGDVNTEAFF
CDR3nt: TGCGCCAGCAGCACAGGAGATGTGAACACTGAAGCTTTCTTT

abundance: -
v_gene: TRBV10-3
d_gene: -
j_gene: TRBJ2-3
CDR3aa: CAISRRAPDTQYF
CDR3nt: TGTGCCATCAGTAGGAGGGCTCCAGATACGCAGTATTTT

abundance: few
v_gene: TRBV15
d_gene: TRBD1
j_gene: TRBJ2-3
CDR3aa: CATSRVPPRGSKTDTQYF
CDR3nt: TGTGCCACCAGCAGAGTGCCCCCCAGGGGGTCTAAAACAGATACGCAGTATTTT

abundance: -
v_gene: TRBV6-1
d_gene: -
j_gene: TRBJ2-2
CDR3aa: CASRAGTSTGELFF
CDR3nt: TGTGCCAGCAGGGCCGGGACTTCCACCGGGGAACTGTTTTTT

abundance: few
v_gene: TRBV6-5
d_gene: TRBD2
j_gene: TRBJ2-7
CDR3aa: CASSRWAGGGNEQYF
CDR3nt: TGTGCCAGCAGTCGATGGGCGGGAGGAGGAAATGAGCAGTACTTC

abundance: -
v_gene: TRBV27
d_gene: -
j_gene: TRBJ2-3
CDR3aa: CASSFPPHTQYF
CDR3nt: TGTGCCAGCAGTTTCCCCCCCCATACGCAGTATTTT

abundance: once
v_gene: TRBV27
d_gene: -
j_gene: TRBJ1-1
CDR3aa: CASSCRQPEFPSHPTSANTEAFF
CDR3nt: TGTGCCAGCAGTTGCCGACAGCCGGAGTTCCCATCGCACCCAACCTCAGCGAACACTGAAGCTTTCTTT

abundance: -
v_gene: TRBV4-2
d_gene: -
j_gene: TRBJ2-1
CDR3aa: CASSQVNLDYHSYNEQFF
CDR3nt: TGTGCCAGCAGCCAAGTAAACCTGGACTACCACTCCTACAATGAGCAGTTCTTC

abundance: -
v_gene: TRBV28
d_gene: -
j_gene: TRBJ2-2
CDR3aa: CASGDTGELFF
CDR3nt: TGTGCCAGCGGGGACACCGGGGAGCTGTTTTTT

abundance: -
v_gene: TRBV6-6
d_gene: -
j_gene: TRBJ2-7
CDR3aa: CASMALGSYEQYF
CDR3nt: TGTGCCAGCATGGCTTTAGGGTCCTACGAGCAGTACTTC

abundance: once
v_gene: TRBV12-3/TRBV12-4
d_gene: TRBD2
j_gene: TRBJ2-4
CDR3aa: CASSLQASGSGTEQYF
CDR3nt: TGTGCCAGCAGTCTACAGGCCAGCGGGAGCGGCACTGAGCAGTACTTC

abundance: -
v_gene: TRBV2
d_gene: TRBD2
j_gene: TRBJ2-2
CDR3aa: CASSGIAGYNTGELFF
CDR3nt: TGTGCCAGTAGTGGAATAGCGGGATATAACACCGGGGAGCTGTTTTTT

abundance: -
v_gene: TRBV20-1
d_gene: TRBD2
j_gene: TRBJ2-1
CDR3aa: CSASGLARGGGEQFF
CDR3nt: TGCAGTGCGTCAGGACTAGCCCGGGGCGGAGGTGAGCAGTTCTTC

abundance: -
v_gene: TRBV2
d_gene: -
j_gene: TRBJ2-2
CDR3aa: CASRNSGTNTGELFF
CDR3nt: TGTGCCAGCAGGAATAGCGGAACGAACACCGGGGAGCTGTTTTTT

abundance: few
v_gene: TRBV3-1
d_gene: -
j_gene: TRBJ2-7
CDR3aa: CASSLMPHYEQYF
CDR3nt: TGTGCCAGCAGCCTCATGCCCCACTACGAGCAGTACTTC

abundance: -
v_gene: TRBV4-1
d_gene: TRBD2
j_gene: TRBJ2-7
CDR3aa: CASSQDPASGRIYEQYF
CDR3nt: TGCGCCAGCAGCCAAGATCCGGCTAGCGGGAGGATCTACGAGCAGTACTTC

abundance: few
v_gene: TRBV29-1
d_gene: TRBD1
j_gene: TRBJ1-2
CDR3aa: CSATGTALSFYGYTF
CDR3nt: TGCAGCGCCACCGGGACAGCCCTCTCTTTCTATGGCTACACCTTC

abundance: few
v_gene: TRBV5-4
d_gene: -
j_gene: TRBJ2-7
CDR3aa: CASSLAYDSYEQYF
CDR3nt: TGTGCCAGCAGCTTGGCCTATGACAGCTACGAGCAGTACTTC

abundance: many
v_gene: TRBV4-2
d_gene: -
j_gene: TRBJ2-7
CDR3aa: CASSQAPNYEQYF
CDR3nt: TGTGCCAGCAGCCAAGCCCCGAACTACGAGCAGTACTTC

abundance: few
v_gene: TRBV6-1
d_gene: TRBD1
j_gene: TRBJ1-4
CDR3aa: CASSDQVNRGREKLFF
CDR3nt: TGTGCCAGCAGTGACCAAGTTAACAGGGGGCGAGAAAAACTGTTTTTT

abundance: -
v_gene: TRBV18
d_gene: TRBD2
j_gene: TRBJ2-5
CDR3aa: CASSRGRAETQYF
CDR3nt: TGTGCCAGCTCACGCGGGAGGGCCGAGACCCAGTACTTC

abundance: -
v_gene: TRBV4-1
d_gene: -
j_gene: TRBJ2-2
CDR3aa: CASSPQGSPKTGELFF
CDR3nt: TGCGCCAGCAGCCCACAAGGCAGCCCGAAAACCGGGGAGCTGTTTTTT

abundance: -
v_gene: TRBV5-1
d_gene: -
j_gene: TRBJ2-7
CDR3aa: CASSLITGATTYEQYF
CDR3nt: TGCGCCAGCAGCTTGATTACGGGAGCGACTACCTACGAGCAGTACTTC

abundance: -
v_gene: TRBV28
d_gene: TRBD2
j_gene: TRBJ2-7
CDR3aa: CASRHRLAGWAYEQYF
CDR3nt: TGTGCCAGCAGACATCGATTAGCGGGATGGGCCTACGAGCAGTACTTC

abundance: -
v_gene: TRBV5-1
d_gene: -
j_gene: TRBJ1-2
CDR3aa: CASRVRLDYGYTF
CDR3nt: TGCGCCAGCAGAGTTCGGCTTGACTATGGCTACACCTTC

abundance: few
v_gene: TRBV7-9
d_gene: TRBD2
j_gene: TRBJ2-3
CDR3aa: CASSLRGGQTDTQYF
CDR3nt: TGTGCCAGCAGCTTGCGGGGGGGCCAAACAGATACGCAGTATTTT

abundance: -
v_gene: TRBV10-3
d_gene: TRBD1
j_gene: TRBJ2-1
CDR3aa: CAISNRTGMNEQFF
CDR3nt: TGTGCCATCAGTAATCGGACAGGGATGAATGAGCAGTTCTTC

abundance: -
v_gene: TRBV24-1
d_gene: -
j_gene: TRBJ2-1
CDR3aa: CATSHSGWVNNEQFF
CDR3nt: TGTGCCACCAGTCATTCGGGTTGGGTTAACAATGAGCAGTTCTTC

abundance: few
v_gene: TRBV5-1
d_gene: TRBD1
j_gene: TRBJ1-4
CDR3aa: CASTGQGSEKLFF
CDR3nt: TGCGCCAGCACGGGACAGGGCAGTGAAAAACTGTTTTTT

abundance: many
v_gene: TRBV12-3/TRBV12-4
d_gene: -
j_gene: TRBJ2-3
CDR3aa: CASSEVLNTQYF
CDR3nt: TGTGCCAGCAGTGAGGTCCTGAATACGCAGTATTTT

abundance: -
v_gene: TRBV12-3/TRBV12-4
d_gene: -
j_gene: TRBJ2-4
CDR3aa: CASSLGRLFKYF
CDR3nt: TGTGCCAGCAGCCTTGGCAGGCTTTTTAAGTACTTC

abundance: -
v_gene: TRBV29-1
d_gene: TRBD1
j_gene: TRBJ2-1
CDR3aa: CSVEVGQRGLRNEQFF
CDR3nt: TGCAGCGTTGAAGTGGGGCAGAGGGGGCTTCGCAATGAGCAGTTCTTC

abundance: -
v_gene: TRBV20-1
d_gene: -
j_gene: TRBJ2-1
CDR3aa: CSARVPRGKYNEQFF
CDR3nt: TGCAGTGCTAGAGTCCCACGTGGGAAATACAATGAGCAGTTCTTC

abundance: -
v_gene: TRBV20-1
d_gene: TRBD2
j_gene: TRBJ2-5
CDR3aa: CSARRRLAGVKTQYF
CDR3nt: TGCAGTGCTAGACGACGACTAGCGGGGGTCAAGACCCAGTACTTC

abundance: few
v_gene: TRBV5-1
d_gene: TRBD2
j_gene: TRBJ2-1
CDR3aa: CASSYERGVTYNEQFF
CDR3nt: TGCGCCAGCAGCTACGAGCGGGGGGTTACTTACAATGAGCAGTTCTTC

abundance: -
v_gene: TRBV3-1
d_gene: -
j_gene: TRBJ1-1
CDR3aa: CASSRGGALNTEAFF
CDR3nt: TGTGCCAGCAGCCGAGGCGGGGCGCTGAACACTGAAGCTTTCTTT

abundance: -
v_gene: TRBV6-5
d_gene: -
j_gene: TRBJ2-1
CDR3aa: CASSPPVTMNNEQFF
CDR3nt: TGTGCCAGCAGTCCCCCGGTGACTATGAACAATGAGCAGTTCTTC

abundance: -
v_gene: TRBV4-2
d_gene: TRBD1
j_gene: TRBJ1-2
CDR3aa: CASSQAADRAGPGYTF
CDR3nt: TGTGCCAGCAGCCAAGCTGCCGACAGGGCGGGGCCTGGCTACACCTTC

abundance: few
v_gene: TRBV20-1
d_gene: TRBD1
j_gene: TRBJ2-7
CDR3aa: CSARIRDRVYEQYF
CDR3nt: TGCAGTGCGAGGATTCGGGACAGGGTCTACGAGCAGTACTTC

abundance: few
v_gene: TRBV27
d_gene: TRBD1
j_gene: TRBJ2-1
CDR3aa: CASSLGTGHNEQFF
CDR3nt: TGTGCCAGCAGTTTGGGGACAGGGCACAATGAGCAGTTCTTC

abundance: -
v_gene: TRBV5-5
d_gene: -
j_gene: TRBJ2-1
CDR3aa: CASIGGGVSYNEQFF
CDR3nt: TGTGCCAGCATTGGGGGAGGAGTCTCCTACAATGAGCAGTTCTTC

abundance: many
v_gene: TRBV12-3/TRBV12-4
d_gene: TRBD2
j_gene: TRBJ2-1
CDR3aa: CASSPGTSYNEQFF
CDR3nt: TGTGCCAGCAGCCCCGGGACTAGCTACAATGAGCAGTTCTTC

abundance: few
v_gene: TRBV5-5
d_gene: -
j_gene: TRBJ1-1
CDR3aa: CASSPNPGMNTEAFF
CDR3nt: TGTGCCAGCAGCCCAAACCCAGGGATGAACACTGAAGCTTTCTTT

abundance: few
v_gene: TRBV6-6
d_gene: TRBD1
j_gene: TRBJ2-3
CDR3aa: CASSYSGTGGADTQYF
CDR3nt: TGTGCCAGCAGTTACTCCGGGACAGGGGGCGCAGATACGCAGTATTTT

abundance: -
v_gene: TRBV29-1
d_gene: -
j_gene: TRBJ1-4
CDR3aa: CSVEDEQVRGPAEKLFF
CDR3nt: TGCAGCGTTGAAGATGAACAGGTTAGAGGTCCGGCTGAAAAACTGTTTTTT

abundance: many
v_gene: TRBV13
d_gene: TRBD1
j_gene: TRBJ2-7
CDR3aa: CASSFDRDEQYF
CDR3nt: TGTGCCAGCAGCTTTGACAGGGACGAGCAGTACTTC

abundance: -
v_gene: TRBV6-6
d_gene: -
j_gene: TRBJ1-6
CDR3aa: CASSYGQSLNSPLHF
CDR3nt: TGTGCCAGCAGTTACGGGCAGTCCCTTAATTCACCCCTCCACTTT